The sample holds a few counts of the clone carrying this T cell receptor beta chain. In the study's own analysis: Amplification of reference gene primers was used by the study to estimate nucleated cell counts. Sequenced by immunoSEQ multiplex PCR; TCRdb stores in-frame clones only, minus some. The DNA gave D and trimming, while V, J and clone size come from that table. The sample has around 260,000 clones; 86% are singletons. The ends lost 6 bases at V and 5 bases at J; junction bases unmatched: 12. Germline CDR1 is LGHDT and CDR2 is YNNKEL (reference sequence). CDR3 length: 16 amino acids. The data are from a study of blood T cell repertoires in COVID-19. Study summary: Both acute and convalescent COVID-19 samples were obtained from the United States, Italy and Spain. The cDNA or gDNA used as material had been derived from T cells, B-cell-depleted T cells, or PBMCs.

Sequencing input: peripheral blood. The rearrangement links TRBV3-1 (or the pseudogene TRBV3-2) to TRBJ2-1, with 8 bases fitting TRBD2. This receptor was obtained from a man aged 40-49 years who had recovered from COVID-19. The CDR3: CASRNERTSSNNEQFF. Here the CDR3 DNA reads TGTGCCAGCAGAAACGAAAGGACTAGCAGTAACAATGAGCAGTTCTTC.